Presented here are 19 T cell receptor beta chains from one specimen sequenced in a study of regulatory T cells in long-lasting Graves disease. Assembly of TCR beta libraries relied on iRepertoire HTBI primers together with Arm-PCR of CDR3 regions. TCRdb re-called the multiplex PCR reads with MiXCR, one entry per CDR3 protein. The sample comprises about 430,000 distinct CDR3 sequences, about 15% of which are singletons, and over 7.5% rests with the top ten. This sample's time point: newly diagnosed GD, antithyroid drugs for less than 3 months. Following extraction of RNA from PBMCs, that RNA was used to make the TCR library. The sample was also linked to a second study, of T cells in Graves' hyperthyroidism and ophthalmopathy.

Source: peripheral blood mononuclear cells (PBMCs), taken at new diagnosis, from a patient treated with antithyroid drugs. These receptors came from a woman aged 40 to 50 with Graves disease.

CDR3 nucleotides: TGTGCCAGCAGTTACCCGAGGCTAGCGGGTTCGATTCTCTACGAGCAGTACTTC. Translated, it gives CASSYPRLAGSILYEQYF. The rearrangement joins TRBV6-2 or TRBV6-3 to TRBJ2-7, with TRBD2 identical over 8 bases. The CDR3 length is 18 residues. CDR1 and CDR2 (germline): MNHEY, SVGEGT. V lost 2 bases to trimming and J lost 3 bases; unmatched junction nucleotides: 15.

V is TRBV11-2 and J is TRBJ1-2; D possibly corresponds to TRBD1 (5 bases). The CDR3 consists of 15 residues. Between the trimmed V and J ends, which lost 1 base and 1 base, there was a span of 10 bases. From germline, CDR1 is SGHAT and CDR2 FQNNGV. The CDR3 region is CASSLAQANNYGYTF. The CDR3 DNA reads TGTGCCAGCAGCTTAGCACAGGCCAATAACTATGGCTACACCTTC.

The table lists this clonotype with many counts. The chain carries TRBV12-3 or TRBV12-4 and TRBJ2-7, with D possibly matching TRBD2 (5 bases). Deletions cut 3 bases from V and 2 bases from J, with 8 bases between. The CDR3 is made up of 13 amino acids. CDR3 coding DNA: TGTGCCAGCAGTTTTGAGGGCCCCTACGAGCAGTACTTC. Residues: CASSFEGPYEQYF.

This chain uses TRBV24-1 with TRBJ2-2; 11 bases are shared with TRBD1. CDR1 and CDR2 (germline): KGHDR, SFDVKD. Trimming cost V 4 bases and J 7 bases; bases outside gene matches: 4. CDR3 length: 15 amino acids. The DNA of the CDR3 is TGTGCCACCAGTGACCGGACAGGGGGCCTCGGGGAGCTGTTTTTT. It yields the protein CATSDRTGGLGELFF.

The rearrangement joins TRBV7-6 to TRBJ2-1; 10 bases line up with TRBD2. V lost 1 base to trimming and J lost 0 bases; unmatched junction nucleotides: 9. The CDR3 runs 19 residues. Germline V lookup: CDR1 SGHVS, CDR2 FNYEAQ. The CDR3 is CASSLGLASGSSSYNEQFF. CDR3 nucleotides: TGTGCCAGCAGCTTAGGGTTAGCTAGCGGGAGTAGCTCCTACAATGAGCAGTTCTTC. The full variable domain, completed using reference TRBV7-6 and TRBJ2-1, is GAGVSQSPRYKVTKRGQDVALRCDPISGHVSLYWYRQALGQGPEFLTYFNYEAQQDKSGLPNDRFSAERPEGSISTLTIQRTEQRDSAMYRCASSLGLASGSSSYNEQFFGPGTRLTVL.

The sample holds many counts of this clonotype. The chain combines TRBV29-1 with TRBJ2-3; no clear D gene. The CDR3 has 10 residues. Germline-derived CDR1 and CDR2 are SQVTM and ANQGSEA. Trimming shortened V by 3 bases and J by 12 bases, and 10 bases separated the two germline ends. Written as DNA, the CDR3 is TGCAGCGTTGAGTGGACCGAACAGTATTTT. It specifies CSVEWTEQYF.

This chain links TRBV9 with TRBJ2-1, with TRBD2 matching 14 bases. V trimming: 1 base; J trimming: 6 bases; junction bases outside the gene matches: 6. Per germline, CDR1 SGDLS and CDR2 YYNGEE. The length of the CDR3 is 17 residues. The CDR3 region has the DNA TGTGCCAGCAGCGTAAACCCGGGACTAGCGGGAGCCAATGAGCAGTTCTTC. This encodes CASSVNPGLAGANEQFF.

Only a few counts were recorded for this clonotype. The V and J genes are TRBV5-1 and TRBJ1-2; D perhaps matches TRBD1 (5 bases). Germline V gene data show CDR1 as SGHRS and CDR2 as YFSETQ. Trimming took off 5 bases at V and 4 bases at J, with 12 bases between the two ends. The CDR3 has 13 residues. DNA of the CDR3: TGCGCCAGCAGATCCGGGACCCTCTATGGCTACACCTTC. It yields the protein CASRSGTLYGYTF. The full variable domain, in which reference TRBV5-1 and TRBJ1-2 provide the parts outside the CDR3, is KAGVTQTPRYLIKTRGQQVTLSCSPISGHRSVSWYQQTPGQGLQFLFEYFSETQRNKGNFPGRFSGRQFSNSRSEMNVSTLELGDSALYLCASRSGTLYGYTFGSGTRLTVV.

This clonotype was counted a few times. The genes are TRBV27 and TRBJ2-3; D is unresolved. V was shortened by 1 base and J by 4 bases, with 12 bases between the two germline ends. The length of the CDR3 is 15 residues. CDR1 and CDR2 from the germline V gene are MNHEY and SMNVEV (reference sequence). The CDR3 spells CASSLWSSRADTQYF. In DNA, the CDR3 is TGTGCCAGCAGTTTATGGTCCTCCCGGGCAGATACGCAGTATTTT.

At least ten counts were recorded for this clonotype. The chain's CDR3 is CASSSTRATNEKLFF. The DNA of the CDR3 is TGTGCCAGTAGTTCCACACGAGCAACTAATGAAAAACTGTTTTTT. The chain joins TRBV19 to TRBJ1-4; D call uncertain. Germline V lookup: CDR1 LNHDA, CDR2 SQIVND (reference sequence). The V end lost 5 bases, the J end lost 0 bases, and 10 bases lay between the germline ends. The CDR3 consists of 15 residues.

Notes on this clonotype: This may come from a read error, since a much larger clone is one base off. In this CDR3 the conserved last residue, phenylalanine or tryptophan, is missing, so a read error is likely. This rearrangement joins TRBV3-1 to TRBJ2-1, with 10 bases that match TRBD2. Germline CDR1 LGHDT, CDR2 YNNKEL (reference sequence). V dropped 1 base and J dropped 7; count of bases not matched to a gene: 4. CDR3 length: 15 amino acids. The CDR3 loop reads CASSQVTAGGNEQFS. The CDR3 nucleotides read TGTGCCAGCAGCCAAGTAACAGCGGGAGGGAATGAGCAGTTCTCC.

The V gene is TRBV7-9, the J gene TRBJ2-2; possible D gene TRBD2, 5 bases. This CDR3 comprises 16 residues. CDR1 SEHNR and CDR2 FQNEAQ come from the germline V gene (reference sequence). The V and J ends lost 2 bases and 8 bases respectively, with 18 bases between them. CDR3 residues: CASSLRLASRGGELFF. Written as DNA, the CDR3 is TGTGCCAGCAGCTTACGGTTAGCGTCACGTGGAGGGGAGCTGTTTTTT.

This clonotype was observed many times. DNA for the CDR3: TGTGCCAGCACCCCGGGACAGGGAGGCTATGGCTACACCTTC. Translating gives CASTPGQGGYGYTF. The V gene is TRBV28, the J gene TRBJ1-2; 9 bases are shared with TRBD1. The CDR3 runs to 14 residues. CDR1 is MDHEN, CDR2 SYDVKM, per germline. J gave up 4 bases and V 7 bases, and 7 bases lay outside the gene matches.

This chain joins TRBV3-1 and TRBJ2-2; the D gene is possibly TRBD2 (5 bases). Deletions cut 4 bases from V and 6 bases from J, with 12 bases between. Looked up from germline, CDR1 is LGHDT and CDR2 is YNNKEL (reference sequence). This CDR3 is built from 14 residues. The CDR3 region has the DNA TGTGCCAGCAGCCCCCCCGGGATGCCCGGGGAGCTGTTTTTT. It encodes CASSPPGMPGELFF. Supplemented by reference TRBV3-1 and TRBJ2-2, the full variable domain reads DTAVSQTPKYLVTQMGNDKSIKCEQNLGHDTMYWYKQDSKKFLKIMFSYNNKELIINETVPNRFSPKSPDKAHLNLHINSLELGDSAVYFCASSPPGMPGELFFGEGSRLTVL.

This clonotype was recorded many times. This chain connects TRBV18 to TRBJ2-1; no definite D call. V gave up 5 bases and J gave up 5 bases, with 13 bases separating them. Per the germline V gene, CDR1 is KGHSH and CDR2 is LQKENI. This CDR3 region has 14 residues. The CDR3 here is CASSGLDFDNEQFF. The CDR3 DNA follows: TGTGCCAGCTCAGGCCTAGATTTCGACAATGAGCAGTTCTTC.

This clonotype was detected many times. This chain joins TRBV7-2 and TRBJ1-5; D uncertain. Germline loops: CDR1 SGHTA, CDR2 FQGNSA. V lost 0 bases and J 7 bases, leaving 4 bases between the germline ends. This CDR3 contains 12 residues. The CDR3 spells CASSLAGQPQHF. The CDR3 DNA is TGTGCCAGCAGCTTAGCTGGACAGCCCCAGCATTTT.

The chain links TRBV28 to TRBJ2-5; D not certain. Trimming stripped 7 bases from V and 3 bases from J, with 12 bases between. The CDR3 length is 13 residues. Per the germline V gene, CDR1 is MDHEN and CDR2 is SYDVKM. The CDR3 DNA sequence: TGTGCCAGCACCTACCCTGAAAAAGAGACCCAGTACTTC. As protein: CASTYPEKETQYF.

This clonotype has ten or more counts. The chain recombines TRBV6-2 or TRBV6-3 with TRBJ2-7, with TRBD2 matching 9 bases. The germline CDR1 and CDR2 sequences are MNHEY and SVGEGT. With V trimmed by 3 bases and J by 0 bases, 6 bases remained unmatched. The CDR3 has 16 residues. This CDR3 reads CASSYGEREASYEQYF. The DNA for the CDR3 is TGTGCCAGCAGTTATGGTGAGCGGGAGGCCTCCTACGAGCAGTACTTC.

Concerning this clonotype itself: Since a much larger clone is just one base distant, this may be a read error. This rearrangement joins TRBV6-5 to TRBJ2-6; a possible D gene is TRBD2 (6 bases). The CDR3 has 16 amino acids. The germline V gene has CDR1 MNHEY and CDR2 SVGAGI. The DNA of the CDR3 is TGTGCCAGCAGTTACTCCGCAGGGACTGGGGCCAACGCCCTGACTTTC. Residues: CASSYSAGTGANALTF.